This T cell receptor (beta chain) was sequenced in a study of blood T cell repertoires in COVID-19. Study details: COVID-19 samples, acute and convalescent, were from the United States, Italy and Spain. PBMCs, B-cell-depleted T cells, or T cells provided the cDNA or gDNA that made up the material.

Germline CDR1 reads MNHNS; CDR2 reads SASEGT. The CDR3 sequence is 15 residues long. Of note for this clone: Germline and junction disagree at one end, which may indicate a read error.

Using immunoSEQ multiplex PCR, the repertoire was profiled, and TCRdb retains in-frame clones only, with some absent. The sample lists about 120,000 clones, 75% to 85% occurring once. The TCR was taken from a human donor in a cohort sampled during active COVID-19. V usage is TRBV6-1 and J usage is TRBJ1-2; 8 bases align to TRBD1. The material sequenced was peripheral blood. CDR3 residues: CASSEEGARGRGYTF. The DNA for the CDR3 is TGTGCCAGCAGCGAAGAGGGGGCCAGGGGGCGGGGCTACACCTTC.